The TCR beta chain under discussion was sequenced for a study of regulatory T cells in long-lasting Graves disease. For the study at large: Graves' patients (newly diagnosed) had been on antithyroid drugs under 3 months. General study results and limits: Persistent Graves' patients showed a TCR diversity that was lower than that of newly diagnosed ones.

Specified time point: newly diagnosed GD, antithyroid drugs for less than 3 months. The TCR library was made from RNA extracted from PBMCs. Combining iRepertoire HTBI primers with Arm-PCR of CDR3 regions, the authors built TCR beta libraries. One entry per CDR3 protein, called by TCRdb with MiXCR from the multiplex PCR reads. The repertoire holds some 330,000 distinct CDR3 sequences, with over 9.5% as singletons. At least ten counts were recorded for this clonotype. Antigen unknown. With 3 bases clipped from V and 8 bases from J, the junction kept 9 bases outside the gene matches. There are 16 residues in the CDR3. Germline CDR1 MGHDK, CDR2 SYGVNS. These same records also appear under a second study, on T cells in Graves' hyperthyroidism and ophthalmopathy.

The sequence was obtained from a woman between 18 and 30 years old with Graves disease. The gene calls are TRBV25-1 and TRBJ2-1; TRBD2 aligns across 11 bases. This material consisted of peripheral blood mononuclear cells (PBMCs), taken at new diagnosis, from a patient treated with antithyroid drugs. The CDR3 reads CASSDHTSGSTYEQFF. As DNA, the CDR3 is TGTGCCAGCAGTGACCATACTAGCGGGAGTACGTATGAGCAGTTCTTC.